Listed below are T cell receptor beta chains from one sample, sequenced in a study of blood T cells in healthy people across ages. Each CDR3 protein gets one entry after TCRdb re-called the 5' RACE reads with MiXCR. The repertoire holds some 1,800,000 distinct CDR3 sequences, with around 42% as singletons. The sample consisted of blood. Receptor source: a human donor in good health. Both conserved end residues are part of each CDR3. D genes are given only for firm matches. Expanded clones are given a class, and other clones once, few, many or no size at all.

D,size,V,J,DNA,CDR3
TRBD1,-,TRBV28,TRBJ2-3,TGTGCCAGCAGTACTCGGGACAGGGGTTATACGCAGTATTTT,CASSTRDRGYTQYF
TRBD1,-,TRBV24-1,TRBJ2-1,TGTGCCACCAGTGATTCCAGGGGGCGAGGGTCCTACAATGAGCAGTTCTTC,CATSDSRGRGSYNEQFF
TRBD2,-,TRBV10-3,TRBJ2-4,TGTGCCATCAGTGAGTCGTCTAGCGGGGGGGCCGGCATTCAGTACTTC,CAISESSSGGAGIQYF
TRBD1,-,TRBV4-2,TRBJ1-2,TGTGCCAGCAGCCAACCCGGACAGGGAAGCAACTATGGCTACACCTTC,CASSQPGQGSNYGYTF
-,-,TRBV3-1,TRBJ2-5,TGTGCCAGCAGCCGAACATCCGGGTACAGGGAGACCCAGTACTTC,CASSRTSGYRETQYF
TRBD1,-,TRBV7-6,TRBJ1-4,TGTGCCAGCAGCTTAGGACAGGGGGCGATAACTAATGAAAAACTGTTTTTT,CASSLGQGAITNEKLFF
TRBD2,-,TRBV11-2,TRBJ2-1,TGTGCCTGCAGCTTATACGGGGGGGGGACTACTGAGCAGTTCTTC,CACSLYGGGTTEQFF
-,many,TRBV6-4,TRBJ2-5,TGTGCCAGCAGTGGATTCCAAGAGACCCAGTACTTC,CASSGFQETQYF
-,-,TRBV12-3/TRBV12-4,TRBJ1-1,TGTGCCAGCAGTTTAATAGGCCCCGAAGCTTTCTTT,CASSLIGPEAFF
TRBD2,-,TRBV20-1,TRBJ2-3,TGCAGTGCCAGTACCTTAAGAAAGCGGGGCAGCACAGATACGCAGTATTTT,CSASTLRKRGSTDTQYF
TRBD1,few,TRBV12-3/TRBV12-4,TRBJ2-7,TGTGCCGGCAGTTTTGACAGGGCGGGCGAGCAGTACTTC,CAGSFDRAGEQYF
-,few,TRBV6-5,TRBJ2-4,TGTGCCAGCAGTTCTCCGGGGGTTAGTTTCATTCAGTACTTC,CASSSPGVSFIQYF
TRBD1,-,TRBV5-1,TRBJ1-6,TGCGCCAGCAGCATTACAGGGGACCCCTATAATTCACCCCTCCACTTT,CASSITGDPYNSPLHF
TRBD1,few,TRBV20-1,TRBJ1-5,TGCAGTGCTAGGGGACAGGGGAGTCAGCCCCAGCATTTT,CSARGQGSQPQHF
-,many,TRBV20-1,TRBJ2-7,TGCAGTGCTAGAGATCTAGCGAATTCCTACGAGCAGTACTTC,CSARDLANSYEQYF
-,-,TRBV20-1,TRBJ2-5,TGCAGTGCTAACCAGGGTTACGGCCAAGAGACCCGGTACTTC,CSANQGYGQETRYF
-,-,TRBV5-1,TRBJ1-2,TGCGCCAGCAGCTTGGTGCAGGGGCGAGACTATGGCTACACCTTC,CASSLVQGRDYGYTF
TRBD1,many,TRBV12-3/TRBV12-4,TRBJ2-1,TGTGCCAGCAGTTTAGGCAGGGGGCGCAATGAGCAGTTCTTC,CASSLGRGRNEQFF
-,-,TRBV6-2/TRBV6-3,TRBJ1-1,TGTGCCAGCAGTTACTGGGGGTCCACTGAAGCTTTCTTT,CASSYWGSTEAFF
-,-,TRBV6-5,TRBJ1-2,TGTGCCAGCAGTGGCCCGACTAAGGGCTACACCTTC,CASSGPTKGYTF
-,-,TRBV7-2,TRBJ2-2,TGTGCCAGCAGCACCCCGACGGGGGACACCGGGGAGCTGTTTTTT,CASSTPTGDTGELFF
-,-,TRBV21-1,TRBJ2-3,TGTGCCAGCAGCGCACCTCACAGCACAGATACGCAGTATTTT,CASSAPHSTDTQYF
-,-,TRBV6-5,TRBJ1-2,TGTGCCAGCAGTTACTATCCAGCGGGGAGTAACTATGGCTACACCTTC,CASSYYPAGSNYGYTF
-,-,TRBV11-2,TRBJ1-2,TGTGCCAGCAGCTCCAGGGACAAAGGCTACACCTTC,CASSSRDKGYTF
-,-,TRBV5-6,TRBJ2-5,TGTGCCAGCAGCTTTCGGGGGATGCGTAGAGGAGAGACCCAGTACTTC,CASSFRGMRRGETQYF
TRBD1,-,TRBV7-2,TRBJ2-3,TGTGCCAGCAGAACCGGGACAGGGTACACAGATACGCAGTATTTT,CASRTGTGYTDTQYF
TRBD2,-,TRBV12-3/TRBV12-4,TRBJ2-7,TGTGCCAGCAATTCCCACGGGGGGGCCGCGTACGAGCAGTACTTC,CASNSHGGAAYEQYF
-,few,TRBV7-9,TRBJ2-4,TGTGCCAGCAGCTTACCCCCCCTAGGCACGACGTTGGAAAACATTCAGTACTTC,CASSLPPLGTTLENIQYF
-,-,TRBV12-3/TRBV12-4,TRBJ2-1,TGTGCCAGCAGTCCAGGTCGCGTTGAGCAGTTCTTC,CASSPGRVEQFF
-,-,TRBV25-1,TRBJ2-2,TGTGCCAGCAGTGAATCTGGGCTCGTGAACACCGGGGAGCTGTTTTTT,CASSESGLVNTGELFF
-,-,TRBV5-1,TRBJ2-7,TGCGCCAGCAGCTCTTACGGCCTCTCCTACGAGCAGTACTTC,CASSSYGLSYEQYF
-,-,TRBV13,TRBJ2-7,TGTGCCAGCAGCCCTCCAGGTCGGTTCTCCTACGAGCAGTACTTC,CASSPPGRFSYEQYF
-,-,TRBV12-3/TRBV12-4,TRBJ2-4,TGTGCCAGCAGGTTAGAGGGCGACATTCAGTACTTC,CASRLEGDIQYF
-,-,TRBV6-2/TRBV6-3,TRBJ2-6,TGTGCCAGCAGATTTACAGGATCCTCTGGGGCCAACGTCCTGACTTTC,CASRFTGSSGANVLTF
-,few,TRBV7-2,TRBJ2-7,TGTGCCAGCAGACTGGGACTCACCTACGAGCAGTACTTC,CASRLGLTYEQYF
-,few,TRBV28,TRBJ2-5,TGTGCCAGCAATCCCAGGGGACAATCAAGACCCGAAGAGACCCAGTACTTC,CASNPRGQSRPEETQYF
TRBD2,-,TRBV28,TRBJ2-7,TGTGCCAGCAGCACACTAGCGGATCTCTACGAGCAGTACTTC,CASSTLADLYEQYF
TRBD1,-,TRBV20-1,TRBJ1-2,TGCAGTGCTGGGTGGGGGACAGGGGGCGCGGGCTACACCTTC,CSAGWGTGGAGYTF
-,-,TRBV4-3,TRBJ1-2,TGCGCCAGCAGCCAAGAACCTCCTGATTATTATGGCTACACCTTC,CASSQEPPDYYGYTF
TRBD1,few,TRBV7-9,TRBJ1-5,TGTGCCAGCAGCTCCTCGGACAGGGGGAATCAGCCCCAGCATTTT,CASSSSDRGNQPQHF
TRBD1,-,TRBV24-1,TRBJ2-1,TGTGCCACCAGTGACCGTGACAGGGGGCTCCGCTACAATGAGCAGTTCTTC,CATSDRDRGLRYNEQFF
-,-,TRBV5-6,TRBJ1-2,TGTGCCAGCAGCTTGGGTTCTGGTCGACATGGCCCTAACTATGGCTACACCTTC,CASSLGSGRHGPNYGYTF
TRBD1,few,TRBV4-1,TRBJ1-1,TGCGCCAGCAGCCAAGCTTACGTCACAGGGGAGACTGAAGCTTTCTTT,CASSQAYVTGETEAFF
-,few,TRBV6-5,TRBJ1-2,TGTGCCAGCAGCTGGAGTAGTGTAAAGGCTAACTATGGCTACACCTTC,CASSWSSVKANYGYTF
-,-,TRBV7-2,TRBJ2-4,TGTGCCAGCAGCTTAGCAGAGGTTATCGCCGCCAAAAACATTCAGTACTTC,CASSLAEVIAAKNIQYF
-,-,TRBV11-2,TRBJ2-5,TGTGCCAGCAGCTTGGGGGGTATGGGTGTGAGAAAGACCCAGTACTTC,CASSLGGMGVRKTQYF
-,few,TRBV7-2,TRBJ2-4,TGTGCCAGCAGCTTAGAAGTCGGTCAAGTCGATCTGTACTTC,CASSLEVGQVDLYF
-,-,TRBV20-1,TRBJ1-4,TGCAGTGCTAGAGTCCCCAACGGGGTGGATGAAAAACTGTTTTTT,CSARVPNGVDEKLFF
-,few,TRBV10-3,TRBJ2-1,TGTGCCATCAGTGAACTGAGCGGCAATGAGCAGTTCTTC,CAISELSGNEQFF
TRBD2,-,TRBV27,TRBJ2-1,TGTGCCAGCAGTCCCGGGACTAGCGCGGATGAGCAGTTCTTC,CASSPGTSADEQFF
TRBD2,-,TRBV20-1,TRBJ2-1,TGCAGTGCTTCACAAGCGGGGGGGCCGAGGGAGCAGTTCTTC,CSASQAGGPREQFF
-,few,TRBV20-1,TRBJ1-2,TGCAGTGCTAGGAGTACCGGGACATTCTATGGCTACACCTTC,CSARSTGTFYGYTF
-,-,TRBV4-1,TRBJ1-1,TGCGCCAGCAGCCACCCATTGGGTAACACTGAAGCTTTCTTT,CASSHPLGNTEAFF
TRBD1,few,TRBV5-1,TRBJ1-2,TGCGCCAGCAGCTTGGAGGGGGCTGGTGATGGCTACACCTTC,CASSLEGAGDGYTF